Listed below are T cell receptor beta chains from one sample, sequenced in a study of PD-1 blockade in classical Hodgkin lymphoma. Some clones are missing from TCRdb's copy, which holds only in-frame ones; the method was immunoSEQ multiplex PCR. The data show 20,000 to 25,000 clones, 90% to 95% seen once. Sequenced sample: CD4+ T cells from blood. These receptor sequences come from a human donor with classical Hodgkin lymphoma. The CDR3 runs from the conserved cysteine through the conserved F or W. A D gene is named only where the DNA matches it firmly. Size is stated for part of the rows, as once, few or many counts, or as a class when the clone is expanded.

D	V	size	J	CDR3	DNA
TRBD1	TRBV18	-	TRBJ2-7	CASSPTGPSYEQYF	TGTGCCAGCTCACCGACAGGGCCCTCCTACGAGCAGTACTTC
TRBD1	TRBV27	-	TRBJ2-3	CASSPRTGTDTQYF	TGTGCCAGCAGCCCGCGGACAGGTACAGATACGCAGTATTTT
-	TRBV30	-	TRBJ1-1	CAWRPTGSGNTEAFF	TGTGCCTGGAGACCGACCGGGAGTGGTAACACTGAAGCTTTCTTT
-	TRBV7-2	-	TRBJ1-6	CASSAQGPGNSPLHF	TGTGCCAGCAGCGCCCAGGGACCGGGGAATTCACCCCTCCACTTT
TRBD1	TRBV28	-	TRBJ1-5	CASLGQRRQPQHF	TGTGCCAGTCTGGGACAGCGCAGGCAGCCCCAGCATTTT
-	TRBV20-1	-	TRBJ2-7	CSARVWGEQYF	TGCAGTGCTAGAGTTTGGGGGGAGCAGTACTTC
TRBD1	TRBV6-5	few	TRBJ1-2	CASRRQGTGYGYTF	TGTGCCAGCAGGCGACAGGGTACTGGCTATGGCTACACCTTC
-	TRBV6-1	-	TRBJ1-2	CASTPLYGYTF	TGTGCCAGCACTCCGCTCTATGGCTACACCTTC
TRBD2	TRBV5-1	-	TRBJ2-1	CASSLGLAGGRSYNEQFF	TGCGCCAGCAGCTTAGGGCTAGCGGGAGGTCGAAGCTACAATGAGCAGTTCTTC
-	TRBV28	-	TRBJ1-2	CASSSWGGVANYGYTF	TGTGCCAGCAGTTCCTGGGGGGGGGTAGCTAACTATGGCTACACCTTC
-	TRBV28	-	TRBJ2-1	CASSLTYNEQFF	TGTGCCAGCAGTTTGACCTACAATGAGCAGTTCTTC
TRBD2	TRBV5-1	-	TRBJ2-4	CASSLLTSGIAKNIQYF	TGCGCCAGCAGCCTCTTGACTAGCGGGATCGCCAAAAACATTCAGTACTTC
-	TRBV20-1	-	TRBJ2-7	CSALDSYEQYF	TGCAGTGCTTTGGACAGCTACGAGCAGTACTTC
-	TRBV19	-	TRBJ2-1	CASSISGGGGEFF	TGTGCCAGTAGTATATCCGGAGGGGGTGGTGAGTTCTTC
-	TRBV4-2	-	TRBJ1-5	CASSRGLTNQPQHF	TGTGCCAGCAGCCGCGGACTGACCAATCAGCCCCAGCATTTT
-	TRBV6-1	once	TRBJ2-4	CASSDWVLGNIQYF	TGTGCCAGCAGTGATTGGGTCTTGGGAAACATTCAGTACTTC
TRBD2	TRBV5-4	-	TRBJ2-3	CASSLNSGSRQYF	TGTGCCAGCAGCTTGAATAGCGGGTCACGGCAGTATTTT
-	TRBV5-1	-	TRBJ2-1	CASSLGIHNEQFF	TGCGCCAGCAGCTTGGGCATACACAATGAGCAGTTCTTC
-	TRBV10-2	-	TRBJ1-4	CASSDTGKNEKLFF	TGCGCCAGCAGTGATACAGGGAAAAATGAAAAACTGTTTTTT
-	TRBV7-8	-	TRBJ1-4	CASSFRGAAEKLFF	TGTGCCAGCAGCTTTCGGGGGGCGGCTGAAAAACTGTTTTTT
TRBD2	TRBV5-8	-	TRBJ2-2	CASSRGTSGTGTGELFF	TGTGCCAGCAGCAGAGGGACTAGCGGAACCGGTACCGGGGAGCTGTTTTTT